The next 27 T cell receptor beta chains were all read from a single sample in a study of cytomegalovirus exposure and HLA in healthy donors. Profiling relied on immunoSEQ multiplex PCR, and the TCRdb table lists in-frame clones only, not all of them. The table includes roughly 200,000 clones, about 81% detected once. The sample consisted of PBMCs. The receptors originated from a woman aged 30 to 39 in good health and CMV-seronegative.

The gene calls are TRBV27 and TRBJ2-1; 8 nucleotides match TRBD2. Germline V gene sequence: CDR1 MNHEY, CDR2 SMNVEV (reference sequence). The CDR3 is made up of 15 amino acids. The junction had 13 bases not matched to a gene; V was cut back by 3 bases and J by 12 bases. CDR3 sequence: CASSFDPRTSKRQFF. The CDR3 coding sequence is TGTGCCAGCAGTTTTGACCCCCGGACTAGCAAGAGGCAGTTCTTC.

The chain carries TRBV5-1 and TRBJ2-7, with 7 bases matching TRBD1. J gave up 5 bases and V 0 bases, and 5 bases lay outside the gene matches. The germline CDR1 and CDR2 sequences are SGHRS and YFSETQ. The CDR3 consists of 14 residues. CDR3 sequence: CASSLGRGLNEQYF. CDR3 bases: TGCGCCAGCAGCTTGGGTAGGGGGCTGAACGAGCAGTACTTC.

The CDR3 DNA reads TGTGCCAGCAGCCCAGGAAATCCCGGCGATGGCTACACCTTC. It yields the protein CASSPGNPGDGYTF. The chain recombines TRBV7-3 with TRBJ1-2; no reliable D call. The CDR3 runs 14 residues. V shed 5 bases and J shed 6 bases, with 16 bases lying between them. Germline assignment: CDR1 SGHTA and CDR2 FQGTGA.

The chain joins TRBV25-1 to TRBJ2-6; 11 positions match TRBD2. The germline gives CDR1 MGHDK, CDR2 SYGVNS. This CDR3 comprises 18 residues. Trimming removed 4 bases from V and 0 bases from J; junction bases left unmatched: 5. CDR3 DNA sequence: TGTGCCAGCAGTGCCGATAGCGGGAGGGCCTCTGGGGCCAACGTCCTGACTTTC. It specifies CASSADSGRASGANVLTF.

This clone was picked up a small number of times. The chain combines TRBV28 with TRBJ2-3, with 9 bases fitting TRBD1. The length of the CDR3 is 15 residues. Germline assignment: CDR1 MDHEN and CDR2 SYDVKM. J lost 5 bases, V lost 7 bases, and 10 bases had no gene match. The CDR3 here is CASTPGQGKGDTQYF. The CDR3 DNA reads as TGTGCCAGCACTCCGGGACAGGGTAAAGGAGATACGCAGTATTTT.

This chain uses TRBV10-1 with TRBJ1-6; 8 bases agree with TRBD1. J lost 8 bases, V lost 10 bases, and 10 bases had no gene match. This CDR3 contains 14 residues. Germline V gene data show CDR1 as WNHNN and CDR2 as SYGVQD (reference sequence). CDR3 in DNA: TGCGCCACCTCTATGGACAGGGCTGATTCACCCCTCCACTTT. Its protein is CATSMDRADSPLHF.

The chain couples TRBV28 to TRBJ2-1, with 8 bases identical to TRBD2. The CDR3 length is 16 residues. V trimming: 4 bases; J trimming: 8 bases; junction bases outside the gene matches: 13. Per germline, CDR1 MDHEN and CDR2 SYDVKM. CDR3 protein: CASSSGGGGFFDEQFF. CDR3 nucleotide sequence: TGTGCCAGCAGTTCCGGAGGCGGGGGGTTCTTTGATGAGCAGTTCTTC.

The J gene is TRBJ1-5, the V gene TRBV30, with 9 bases lining up with TRBD1. V shed 3 bases, J shed 6 bases, and the junction held 6 bases outside the gene matches. This CDR3 is 14 amino acids long. Germline V gene lookup returns CDR1 GTSNPN and CDR2 SVGIG (reference sequence). The CDR3 reads CAWRIQGAGQPQHF. CDR3 DNA sequence: TGTGCCTGGAGGATACAGGGGGCGGGTCAGCCCCAGCATTTT.

The chain carries TRBV11-3 and TRBJ2-7; 9 positions agree with TRBD1. Germline CDR1 and CDR2: SGHNT and YENEEA. This CDR3 has 13 residues. The V segment lost 6 bases and the J segment 8 bases; nucleotides outside the gene matches: 8. The CDR3 DNA is TGTGCCAGCAGTCCCTGGGGACAGGGACAGCAGTACTTC. Translating it yields CASSPWGQGQQYF. Together with reference TRBV11-3 and TRBJ2-7, the CDR3 gives the full variable domain: EAGVVQSPRYKIIEKKQPVAFWCNPISGHNTLYWYLQNLGQGPELLIRYENEEAVDDSQLPKDRFSAERLKGVDSTLKIQPAELGDSAVYLCASSPWGQGQQYFGPGTRLTVT.

The rearrangement joins TRBV29-1 to TRBJ1-5, with a tentative D call TRBD1 (5 bases). Germline V gene lookup returns CDR1 SQVTM and CDR2 ANQGSEA. The CDR3 spans 18 residues. Between the trimmed V and J ends, which lost 6 bases and 6 bases, there was a span of 30 bases. The CDR3 spells CSVPPTPQGQRAGQPQHF. DNA of the CDR3: TGCAGCGTCCCCCCCACCCCCCAGGGCCAACGAGCGGGTCAGCCCCAGCATTTT.

The J gene is TRBJ2-1, the V gene TRBV5-6, with 10 bases that match TRBD2. The germline gives CDR1 SGHDT, CDR2 YYEEEE. The CDR3 totals 15 residues. J lost 9 bases, V lost 6 bases, and 12 bases had no gene match. The CDR3, as DNA: TGTGCCAGCAAGACAAGCGGGAGGGCCTCTTTTGAGCAGTTCTTC. Its translation: CASKTSGRASFEQFF.

The chain employs TRBV6-1 and TRBJ1-1; D call uncertain. Germline assignment: CDR1 MNHNS and CDR2 SASEGT. Trimming pared 7 bases from V and 5 bases from J, leaving 8 bases between. The CDR3 covers 11 residues. The CDR3 DNA reads TGTGCCAGCACCCCTTTGACTGAAGCTTTCTTT. Translating gives CASTPLTEAFF.

The chain has TRBV2 and TRBJ2-1; 8 nucleotides match TRBD2. The V and J ends lost 6 bases and 1 base, in that order; junction bases with no gene match: 8. The CDR3 loop spans 16 amino acids. Germline V gene lookup returns CDR1 SNHLY and CDR2 FYNNEI. As DNA, the CDR3 is TGTGCCAGCAGCGGAGCGGGAGTAGCGTCCTACAATGAGCAGTTCTTC. This encodes CASSGAGVASYNEQFF. Looking up the rest from reference TRBV2 and TRBJ2-1 gives the full variable domain: EPEVTQTPSHQVTQMGQEVILRCVPISNHLYFYWYRQILGQKVEFLVSFYNNEISEKSEIFDDQFSVERPDGSNFTLKIRSTKLEDSAMYFCASSGAGVASYNEQFFGPGTRLTVL.

The chain uses TRBV7-9 and TRBJ2-5; 9 nucleotides match TRBD2. Germline V gene data show CDR1 as SEHNR and CDR2 as FQNEAQ (reference sequence). The length of the CDR3 is 15 residues. J lost 5 bases, V lost 5 bases, and 9 bases had no gene match. Here the CDR3 reads CASSTLSGRGETQYF. The CDR3 DNA is TGTGCCAGCAGCACCCTTAGCGGGAGAGGGGAGACCCAGTACTTC.

This clone was seen just once. The chain couples TRBV11-1 to TRBJ2-7, with TRBD1 matching over 9 bases. The germline V gene has CDR1 SGHAT and CDR2 FQDESV (reference sequence). This CDR3 has 15 residues. V trimming: 5 bases; J trimming: 4 bases; junction bases outside the gene matches: 9. CDR3 sequence: CASSQSRDRAYEQYF. The CDR3 nucleotides read TGTGCCAGCAGCCAGTCGAGGGACAGGGCTTACGAGCAGTACTTC. The entire variable domain, with the rest obtained from reference TRBV11-1 and TRBJ2-7, is as follows: EAEVAQSPRYKITEKSQAVAFWCDPISGHATLYWYRQILGQGPELLVQFQDESVVDDSQLPKDRFSAERLKGVDSTLKIQPAELGDSAMYLCASSQSRDRAYEQYFGPGTRLTVT.

The chain is built from TRBV29-1 and TRBJ2-1; 7 nucleotides line up with TRBD2. J lost 4 bases, V lost 4 bases, and 7 bases had no gene match. The CDR3 covers 14 residues. Looked up from germline, CDR1 is SQVTM and CDR2 is ANQGSEA. The CDR3 DNA follows: TGCAGCGTTGCCCCAACGGGGGGATACAATGAGCAGTTCTTC. Translation gives CSVAPTGGYNEQFF.

The V call is TRBV15, the J call TRBJ2-5, with 9 bases fitting TRBD1. V shed 3 bases, J shed 4 bases, and the junction held 3 bases outside the gene matches. Germline assignment: CDR1 LNHNV and CDR2 YYDKDF (reference sequence). The CDR3 is 14 amino acids. CDR3 coding DNA: TGTGCCACCAGCAGTACAGGGGGCCCAGAGACCCAGTACTTC. Translation: CATSSTGGPETQYF.

The chain is built from TRBV28 and TRBJ1-5; TRBD1 matches at 8 bases. The CDR3 consists of 16 residues. CDR1 and CDR2 from the germline V gene are MDHEN and SYDVKM. V was clipped by 6 bases and J by 3 bases; unmatched bases: 10. CDR3 in DNA: TGTGCCAGCAGCCCCACCGGACAGGGCAACAATCAGCCCCAGCATTTT. This codes for CASSPTGQGNNQPQHF.

This clone was recorded once. Its ends do not fully match the called genes, so a read error is possible. This chain links TRBV18 with TRBJ1-2, with D hard to call. The CDR3 extends over 14 amino acids. Looked up from germline, CDR1 is KGHSH and CDR2 is LQKENI. The CDR3: CASSPSLDDYSYTF. The CDR3 DNA reads as TGTGCCAGCTCCCCTAGTCTAGATGACTATAGCTACACCTTC.

The V and J genes are TRBV7-9 and TRBJ1-2; tentatively, D is TRBD1 (6 bases). From germline, CDR1 is SEHNR and CDR2 FQNEAQ (reference sequence). V shed 1 base and J shed 6 bases, with 12 bases lying between them. CDR3 length: 14 amino acids. The CDR3 DNA reads as TGTGCCAGCAGCTTAGGGAACCAGGGGAATGGCTACACCTTC. This translates into CASSLGNQGNGYTF.

This clone was counted between two and nine times. J is TRBJ1-2 and V is TRBV27; D might be TRBD1 (5 bases). Trimming removed 6 bases at V and 7 bases at J, with 15 bases between. The CDR3 has 13 residues. Per the germline V gene, CDR1 is MNHEY and CDR2 is SMNVEV (reference sequence). In nucleotides, the CDR3 is TGTGCCAGCAGCCTGAAGGGGTTAGGTGGCTACACCTTC. Its translation is CASSLKGLGGYTF.

The chain is built from TRBV10-1 and TRBJ2-1; tentatively, D is TRBD1 (6 bases). The CDR3 runs to 14 residues. Between the trimmed V and J ends, which lost 6 bases and 2 bases, there was a span of 11 bases. Germline assignment: CDR1 WNHNN and CDR2 SYGVQD (reference sequence). The DNA of the CDR3 is TGCGCCAGCAGCGGACAGATAACCTACAATGAGCAGTTCTTC. It yields the protein CASSGQITYNEQFF.

CDR3 region: CASTTAGDVSPLHF. CDR3 in DNA: TGTGCCAGCACCACGGCAGGGGACGTTTCACCCCTCCACTTT. This rearrangement joins TRBV6-5 to TRBJ1-6, with D possibly TRBD1 on 6 matching bases. There are 14 residues in the CDR3. Trimming removed 7 bases at V and 9 bases at J, with 16 bases between. Germline CDR1 is MNHEY and CDR2 is SVGAGI.

This clone was counted a single time. The rearrangement uses TRBV2 and TRBJ2-3; D might be TRBD1 (5 bases). In germline, CDR1 is SNHLY, CDR2 FYNNEI. The ends were cut back, 3 bases at V and 6 bases at J, with 13 bases in the middle. This CDR3 has 14 residues. The CDR3 loop is CASSETVQGDTQYF. CDR3 sequence (DNA): TGTGCCAGCAGTGAGACGGTGCAGGGCGATACGCAGTATTTT.

The chain has TRBV19 and TRBJ2-3, with D unclear. Trimming shortened V by 7 bases and J by 2 bases, and 10 bases separated the two germline ends. This CDR3 has 13 amino acids. Germline lookup yields CDR1 LNHDA and CDR2 SQIVND (reference sequence). CDR3 sequence: CASINRNTDTQYF. CDR3 nucleotides: TGTGCCAGTATCAACAGAAACACAGATACGCAGTATTTT.

This rearrangement joins TRBV19 to TRBJ1-1; 11 nucleotides align to TRBD1. V gave up 5 bases and J gave up 4 bases; unmatched junction bases: 3. The germline V gene has CDR1 LNHDA and CDR2 SQIVND (reference sequence). The CDR3 has 14 amino acids. This CDR3 is CASSWGTGGTEAFF. The CDR3 DNA reads TGTGCCAGTAGTTGGGGGACAGGGGGCACTGAAGCTTTCTTT.

To note about this clone: Different DNA sequences within this sample yield the same CDR3. This chain's CDR3 is CASSARGSPLHF. The CDR3 DNA reads TGTGCCAGCAGCGCCCGCGGTTCACCCCTCCACTTT. The V gene is TRBV9, the J gene TRBJ1-6; D gene ambiguous. This CDR3 has 12 amino acids. V was trimmed by 3 bases and J by 9 bases, leaving 7 bases between them. CDR1 SGDLS and CDR2 YYNGEE come from the germline V gene.